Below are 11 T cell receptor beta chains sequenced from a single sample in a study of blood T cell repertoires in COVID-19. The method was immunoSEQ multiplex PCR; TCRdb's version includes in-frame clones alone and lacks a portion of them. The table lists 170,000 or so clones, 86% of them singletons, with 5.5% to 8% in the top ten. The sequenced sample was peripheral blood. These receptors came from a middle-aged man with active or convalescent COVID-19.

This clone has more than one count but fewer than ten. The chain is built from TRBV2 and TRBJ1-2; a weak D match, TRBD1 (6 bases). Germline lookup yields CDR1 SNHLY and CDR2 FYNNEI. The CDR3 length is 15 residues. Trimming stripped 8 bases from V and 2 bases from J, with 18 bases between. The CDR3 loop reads CASSVGGGHNYGYTF. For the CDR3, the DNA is TGTGCCAGCTCGGTGGGGGGGGGCCACAACTATGGCTACACCTTC.

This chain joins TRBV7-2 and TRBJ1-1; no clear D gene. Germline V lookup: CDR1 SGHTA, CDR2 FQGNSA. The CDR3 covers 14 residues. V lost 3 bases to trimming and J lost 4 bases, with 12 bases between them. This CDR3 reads CASSLRTRGTEAFF. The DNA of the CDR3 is TGTGCCAGCAGCTTGCGGACTCGGGGCACTGAAGCTTTCTTT.

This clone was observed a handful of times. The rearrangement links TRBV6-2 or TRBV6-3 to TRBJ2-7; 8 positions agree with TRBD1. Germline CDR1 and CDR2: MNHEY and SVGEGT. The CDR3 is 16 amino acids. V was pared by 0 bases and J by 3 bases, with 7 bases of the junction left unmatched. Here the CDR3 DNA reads TGTGCCAGCAGTTACTCCCTCGGACAGGGAGACTACGAGCAGTACTTC. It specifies CASSYSLGQGDYEQYF.

The CDR3 DNA sequence: TGTGCCAGCACCCTTAGGGACACTAACTATGGCTACACCTTC. Its protein is CASTLRDTNYGYTF. The V call is TRBV6-5, the J call TRBJ1-2, with a tentative D call TRBD1 (6 bases). V gave up 7 bases and J gave up 0 bases, with 12 bases separating them. Germline V lookup: CDR1 MNHEY, CDR2 SVGAGI. The CDR3 runs to 14 residues.

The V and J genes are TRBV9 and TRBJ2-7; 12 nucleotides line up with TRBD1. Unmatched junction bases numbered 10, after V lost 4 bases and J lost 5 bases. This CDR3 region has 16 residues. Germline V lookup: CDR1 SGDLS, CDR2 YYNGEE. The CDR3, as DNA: TGTGCCAGCAGCCCAACCCCCGGGACAGGGGGCGACGAGCAGTACTTC. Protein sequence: CASSPTPGTGGDEQYF.

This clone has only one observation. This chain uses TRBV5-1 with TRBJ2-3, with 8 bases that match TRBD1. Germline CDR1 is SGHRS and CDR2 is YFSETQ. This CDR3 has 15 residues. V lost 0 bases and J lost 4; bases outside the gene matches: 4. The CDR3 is CASSLEGQGPDTQYF. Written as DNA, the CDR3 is TGCGCCAGCAGCTTGGAAGGACAGGGCCCAGATACGCAGTATTTT.

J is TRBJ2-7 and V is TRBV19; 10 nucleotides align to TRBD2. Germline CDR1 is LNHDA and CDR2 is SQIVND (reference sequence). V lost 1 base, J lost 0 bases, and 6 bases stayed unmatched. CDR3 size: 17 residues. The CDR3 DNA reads TGTGCCAGTAGTATAGTTAGCGGACTAGCGGTCTCCTACGAGCAGTACTTC. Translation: CASSIVSGLAVSYEQYF. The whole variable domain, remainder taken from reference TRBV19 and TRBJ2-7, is DGGITQSPKYLFRKEGQNVTLSCEQNLNHDAMYWYRQDPGQGLRLIYYSQIVNDFQKGDIAEGYSVSREKKESFPLTVTSAQKNPTAFYLCASSIVSGLAVSYEQYFGPGTRLTVT.

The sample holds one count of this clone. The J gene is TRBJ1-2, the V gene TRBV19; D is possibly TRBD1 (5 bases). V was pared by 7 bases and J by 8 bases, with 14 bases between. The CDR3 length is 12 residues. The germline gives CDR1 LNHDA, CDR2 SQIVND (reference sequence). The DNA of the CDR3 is TGTGCCAGTATGAAAGGGGTGCAGGGCTACACCTTC. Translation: CASMKGVQGYTF.

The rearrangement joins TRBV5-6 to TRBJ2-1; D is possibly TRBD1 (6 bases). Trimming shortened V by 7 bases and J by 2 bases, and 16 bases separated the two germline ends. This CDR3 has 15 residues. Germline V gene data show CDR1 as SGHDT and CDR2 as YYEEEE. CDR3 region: CASSLGAGAYNEQFF. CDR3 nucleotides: TGTGCCAGCTCTCTTGGGGCAGGGGCCTACAATGAGCAGTTCTTC.

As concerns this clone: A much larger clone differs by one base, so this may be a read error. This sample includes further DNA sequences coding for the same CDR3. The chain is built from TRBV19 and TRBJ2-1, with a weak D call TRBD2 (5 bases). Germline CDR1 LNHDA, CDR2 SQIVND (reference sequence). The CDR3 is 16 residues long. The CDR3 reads CASSPADLSSYNEQFF. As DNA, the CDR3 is TGCGCCAGTAGTCCCGCGGACTTGAGCTCCTACAATGAGCAGTTCTTC.

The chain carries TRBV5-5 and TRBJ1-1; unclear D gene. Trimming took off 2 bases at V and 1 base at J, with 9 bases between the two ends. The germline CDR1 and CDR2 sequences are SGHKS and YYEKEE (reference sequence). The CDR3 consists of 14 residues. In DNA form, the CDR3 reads TGTGCCAGCAGCTTATCAATCGGGAACACTGAAGCTTTCTTT. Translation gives CASSLSIGNTEAFF.